Shown below are 26 T cell receptor beta chains from a single sample sequenced in a study of blood T cell repertoires in COVID-19. Clones were read by immunoSEQ multiplex PCR, and TCRdb kept only the in-frame ones, dropping some. The table has approximately 190,000 clones, about 80% seen once. What was sequenced was peripheral blood. The receptors come from an older woman with COVID-19, enrolled during active disease.

V gene TRBV28 combines with J gene TRBJ1-2, with D uncertain. Trimming left V 4 bases short and J 8 bases short, with 23 bases between. The germline V gene has CDR1 MDHEN and CDR2 SYDVKM. The CDR3 spans 16 residues. DNA of the CDR3: TGTGCCAGCAGTTCAAGGGCCGGAGGGTGGGTGTTGGGCTACACCTTC. It is translated as CASSSRAGGWVLGYTF.

The chain uses TRBV5-4 and TRBJ1-3, with D tentatively TRBD1 (5 bases). The CDR3 consists of 16 residues. V gave up 3 bases and J gave up 2 bases, with 15 bases separating them. Germline loops: CDR1 SGHNT, CDR2 YYREEE (reference sequence). CDR3 in amino acids: CASSSSPGTTGNTIYF. CDR3 bases: TGTGCCAGCAGCTCATCCCCGGGGACTACTGGAAACACCATATATTTT.

The chain is built from TRBV18 and TRBJ2-7; 7 bases map to TRBD1. V lost 4 bases, J lost 5 bases, and 5 bases stayed unmatched. Per germline, CDR1 KGHSH and CDR2 LQKENI. The CDR3 spans 13 residues. CDR3 in DNA: TGTGCCAGCTCACTGACAGGGTCCGACGAGCAGTACTTC. Residues: CASSLTGSDEQYF.

This chain connects TRBV7-8 to TRBJ1-4; 11 bases are shared with TRBD1. The CDR3 spans 15 residues. The V gene's germline CDR1 is SGHVS and CDR2 FQNEAQ. The junction had 7 bases not matched to a gene; V was cut back by 5 bases and J by 8 bases. CDR3 protein: CASSPRGTGGEKLFF. CDR3 DNA sequence: TGTGCCAGCAGCCCCCGGGGGACAGGGGGAGAAAAACTGTTTTTT.

The chain joins TRBV19 to TRBJ1-5; 7 bases map to TRBD1. Germline CDR1 is LNHDA and CDR2 is SQIVND (reference sequence). V lost 7 bases, J lost 4 bases, and 4 bases stayed unmatched. The CDR3 is 13 residues long. The CDR3 loop is CASTGTVNQPQHF. The CDR3 DNA reads TGTGCCAGTACCGGGACAGTGAATCAGCCCCAGCATTTT.

As regards this clone: Other DNA sequences in the same sample also yield this CDR3. The rearrangement links TRBV20-1 to TRBJ2-1; D is unclear. Germline CDR1 reads DFQATT; CDR2 reads SNEGSKA (reference sequence). This CDR3 contains 11 residues. The ends were cut back, 1 base at V and 5 bases at J, with 3 bases in the middle. The DNA of the CDR3 is TGCAGTGCTAGAGGGCACAATGAGCAGTTCTTC. As protein: CSARGHNEQFF.

This clone occurred once. The genes are TRBV7-9 and TRBJ1-2; no clear D. The V gene's germline CDR1 is SEHNR and CDR2 FQNEAQ (reference sequence). The CDR3 length is 14 residues. V was pared by 1 base and J by 8 bases, with 14 bases between. CDR3 residues: CASSLGQSLAGYTF. CDR3 nucleotides: TGTGCCAGCAGCTTAGGCCAGTCCCTAGCAGGCTACACCTTC.

This chain links TRBV28 with TRBJ2-3, with 7 bases lining up with TRBD2. Germline CDR1 is MDHEN and CDR2 is SYDVKM. The CDR3 is made up of 16 amino acids. The V gene end was trimmed by 5 bases and the J gene end by 2 bases; junction bases not matched to a gene: 10. The CDR3 nucleotides read TGTGCCAGCAGTCCCGCGACTAGCACTTACACAGATACGCAGTATTTT. This sequence encodes CASSPATSTYTDTQYF.

V gene TRBV9 combines with J gene TRBJ1-3; the D is unclear. Trimming stripped 0 bases from V and 7 bases from J, with 14 bases between. Germline values: CDR1 SGDLS, CDR2 YYNGEE. The CDR3 covers 15 residues. The CDR3 region is CASSVVSEGWNTIYF. The CDR3 bases are TGTGCCAGCAGCGTAGTTTCGGAGGGTTGGAACACCATATATTTT.

This chain joins TRBV5-1 and TRBJ2-2; D possibly corresponds to TRBD1 (6 bases). The ends were cut back, 4 bases at V and 0 bases at J, with 13 bases in the middle. The CDR3 is made up of 16 amino acids. Germline V gene sequence: CDR1 SGHRS, CDR2 YFSETQ. CDR3 sequence reads: CASSSRTAPNTGELFF. The DNA of the CDR3 is TGCGCCAGCAGCAGCCGGACAGCCCCGAACACCGGGGAGCTGTTTTTT.

The chain joins TRBV7-9 to TRBJ2-6; TRBD1 aligns across 8 bases. Germline CDR1 is SEHNR and CDR2 is FQNEAQ (reference sequence). The CDR3 sequence is 17 residues long. V dropped 2 bases and J dropped 2; count of bases not matched to a gene: 5. Here the CDR3 reads CASSLQGALTGANVLTF. DNA of the CDR3: TGTGCCAGCAGCTTACAGGGGGCACTGACTGGGGCCAACGTCCTGACTTTC.

This clone has more than one count but fewer than ten. The genes are TRBV19 and TRBJ1-4, with TRBD1 as a possible D gene (6 bases). The V end was cut by 3 bases, the J end by 3 bases, with 17 bases between. Germline CDR1 reads LNHDA; CDR2 reads SQIVND (reference sequence). The CDR3 has 17 amino acids. In DNA, the CDR3 is TGTGCCAGTAGTATTGGGGGCCCGGGACGGTCTAATGAAAAACTGTTTTTT. Its translation: CASSIGGPGRSNEKLFF. Drawing the rest from reference TRBV19 and TRBJ1-4, the complete variable domain is DGGITQSPKYLFRKEGQNVTLSCEQNLNHDAMYWYRQDPGQGLRLIYYSQIVNDFQKGDIAEGYSVSREKKESFPLTVTSAQKNPTAFYLCASSIGGPGRSNEKLFFGSGTQLSVL.

This sequence joins TRBV5-4 and TRBJ1-1, with D maybe TRBD1 (6 bases). V shed 4 bases and J shed 3 bases, with 13 bases lying between them. This CDR3 comprises 14 residues. Germline CDR1 SGHNT, CDR2 YYREEE (reference sequence). The CDR3 bases are TGTGCCAGCAGCCTCACAGGGTATGACACTGAAGCTTTCTTT. Residues: CASSLTGYDTEAFF.

The chain employs TRBV6-5 and TRBJ1-6, with 7 bases aligning to TRBD1. There are 14 residues in the CDR3. The trim removed 7 bases at V and 2 bases at J, leaving 2 bases unmatched. CDR1 MNHEY and CDR2 SVGAGI come from the germline V gene. For the CDR3, the DNA is TGTGCCAGCAAGGGGGCCGCCTATAATTCACCCCTCCACTTT. This encodes CASKGAAYNSPLHF.

The CDR3 loop is CASTPGQGIGELFF. CDR3 bases: TGTGCCAGCACCCCGGGACAGGGCATCGGGGAGCTGTTTTTT. The V gene is TRBV7-3, the J gene TRBJ2-2; 9 bases match TRBD1. V gave up 7 bases and J gave up 7 bases; unmatched junction bases: 7. The CDR3 has 14 amino acids. Looked up from germline, CDR1 is SGHTA and CDR2 is FQGTGA.

The rearrangement joins TRBV6-6 to TRBJ1-2, with 7 bases aligning to TRBD1. Germline V gene sequence: CDR1 MNHNY, CDR2 SVGAGI (reference sequence). This CDR3 has 15 amino acids. V dropped 5 bases and J dropped 1; count of bases not matched to a gene: 7. The CDR3: CASSGRDSGNYGYTF. As DNA, the CDR3 is TGTGCCAGCAGTGGCCGGGACAGTGGTAACTATGGCTACACCTTC.

This clone came up once. The chain recombines TRBV2 with TRBJ2-2; a possible D gene is TRBD2 (5 bases). The CDR3 has 15 residues. V dropped 6 bases and J dropped 2 bases, with 13 bases sitting between them. The germline CDR1 and CDR2 sequences are SNHLY and FYNNEI. The CDR3 loop is CASRPLRTNTGELFF. In DNA, the CDR3 is TGTGCCAGCAGGCCCCTGCGGACTAACACCGGGGAGCTGTTTTTT.

The genes are TRBV30 and TRBJ2-1, with a tentative D call TRBD2 (5 bases). The V end lost 3 bases, the J end lost 10 bases, and 10 bases lay between the germline ends. The CDR3 has 11 residues. Germline CDR1 is GTSNPN and CDR2 is SVGIG (reference sequence). The CDR3: CAWRVGGEQFF. In DNA, the CDR3 is TGTGCCTGGAGAGTTGGAGGCGAGCAGTTCTTC.

This chain connects TRBV5-8 to TRBJ2-5, with D unresolved. Germline CDR1 reads SGHTS; CDR2 reads YDEGEE. The CDR3 runs to 17 residues. The germline V and J ends were trimmed by 0 bases and 4 bases, with 19 bases remaining between them. CDR3 nucleotide sequence: TGTGCCAGCAGCTTGGACGTTGGGCCACAAAGGCCAGAGACCCAGTACTTC. Residues: CASSLDVGPQRPETQYF.

The V call is TRBV19, the J call TRBJ1-5; no reliable D call. Germline V lookup: CDR1 LNHDA, CDR2 SQIVND (reference sequence). CDR3 length: 14 amino acids. V lost 5 bases and J lost 4, with 12 bases in between. CDR3 region: CASSAVRANQPQHF. The CDR3 DNA sequence: TGTGCCAGTAGTGCCGTGAGGGCAAATCAGCCCCAGCATTTT.

This chain connects TRBV25-1 to TRBJ2-5, with D unclear. From germline, CDR1 is MGHDK and CDR2 SYGVNS. V was trimmed by 0 bases and J by 1 base, leaving 3 bases between them. CDR3 length equals 13 residues. CDR3 protein: CASSEYGQETQYF. CDR3 nucleotide sequence: TGTGCCAGCAGTGAATACGGCCAAGAGACCCAGTACTTC.

The sample holds a few counts of this clone. V gene TRBV5-1 combines with J gene TRBJ2-3; no clear D. CDR1 is SGHRS, CDR2 YFSETQ, per germline. Trimming removed 5 bases at V and 0 bases at J, with 10 bases between. The CDR3 has 14 residues. In DNA, the CDR3 is TGCGCCAGCAGTAGTCAGGCGAGCACAGATACGCAGTATTTT. It translates to CASSSQASTDTQYF.

The J gene is TRBJ2-5, the V gene TRBV5-1; a possible D gene is TRBD2 (7 bases). Germline V CDR1 and CDR2: SGHRS, YFSETQ. The CDR3 covers 14 residues. Trimming removed 1 base at V and 5 bases at J, with 12 bases between. The CDR3 region is CASSLQGRVETQYF. The CDR3 DNA reads TGCGCCAGCAGCTTGCAGGGGAGGGTGGAGACCCAGTACTTC.

This clone was recorded only once. The CDR3 loop reads CASSIVGQNTGELFF. The CDR3 coding sequence is TGTGCCAGCAGCATAGTGGGACAGAACACCGGGGAGCTGTTTTTT. The chain carries TRBV9 and TRBJ2-2; a possible D gene is TRBD1 (6 bases). This CDR3 contains 15 residues. Germline loops: CDR1 SGDLS, CDR2 YYNGEE. Trimming removed 4 bases from V and 1 base from J, with 11 bases in between.

The chain recombines TRBV21-1 with TRBJ2-2; the table's D call of TRBD2 was not tested on the DNA. TRBV21-1 is marked as a pseudogene. The CDR3 contains 16 residues. The CDR3, as DNA: TGTGCCAGCAGCAAGTTGGTACTAGCTCATGCCGGGGAGCTGTTTTTT. Translated, it gives CASSKLVLAHAGELFF.

The genes are TRBV6-6 and TRBJ2-5, with 11 bases identical to TRBD2. Germline CDR1 is MNHNY and CDR2 is SVGAGI (reference sequence). The ends lost 11 bases at V and 5 bases at J; junction bases unmatched: 10. This CDR3 has 14 residues. CDR3 in DNA: TGTGCCTATAGCGGGGGGGCCCTCAGCGAGACCCAGTACTTC. This encodes CAYSGGALSETQYF.